This T cell receptor (beta chain) was captured in a study of cytomegalovirus exposure and HLA in healthy donors. PCR involved 60 Vbeta and 13 Jbeta primers. Sequencing was performed with immunoSEQ multiplex PCR; in TCRdb, only in-frame clones are kept and a portion is missing. The repertoire holds 120,000 to 150,000 clones, roughly 78% seen once, with roughly 2% in the top ten. Germline V gives CDR1 SEHNR, CDR2 FQNEAQ (reference sequence). The V segment lost 5 bases and the J segment 4 bases; nucleotides outside the gene matches: 11. This CDR3 region has 17 residues. The chain is built from TRBV7-9 and TRBJ2-1, with 10 nucleotides matching TRBD2. The sequencing sample was made of PBMCs. The source of this sequence is a man under 40 in good health and CMV-seronegative. CDR3 sequence: CASSPPVGLADYNEQFF. The CDR3 DNA sequence: TGTGCCAGCAGCCCGCCCGTCGGACTAGCGGATTACAATGAGCAGTTCTTC.